This TCR beta chain appears in the sequencing data of a study of blood T cells in healthy people across ages. Study-level findings and limits: While age rose, TCR beta diversity per million T cells dropped in a roughly linear way. Relative to aged donors, long-lived donors carried more naive CD4+ cells and displayed higher diversity.

Then a second PCR, running roughly 7 to 11 cycles, was carried out with a sample-barcoded 5' primer and a J-beta primer mix. TCRdb re-called the 5' RACE reads with MiXCR, one entry per CDR3 protein. The table has some 940,000 distinct CDR3 sequences, almost 30% seen once. Germline V lookup: CDR1 MNHNY, CDR2 SVGAGI (reference sequence). V gave up 5 bases and J gave up 6 bases; unmatched junction bases: 2. The CDR3 runs 13 residues. This clonotype was detected only a few times. As yet, its antigen is unknown. A further study also used this sample, focusing on T cells of mothers and their children. This second study says: Donors were three healthy Caucasian mothers and their six children. When the second PCR was run, its M1S primer added sample barcodes and 2-4 random nucleotides.

This chain joins TRBV6-6 and TRBJ1-5; 9 nucleotides agree with TRBD1. Sequencing was done on a sample of blood. The TCR originated in a woman in her thirties or forties in good health. The CDR3 sequence is CASSIQGAQPQHF. The CDR3 DNA reads as TGTGCCAGCAGTATACAGGGGGCTCAGCCCCAGCATTTT.